The clone carrying this T cell receptor beta chain was counted between two and nine times. Its specificity is not known. A second PCR, run for about 6 to 11 cycles, used a sample-barcoded 5' primer plus a J-beta primer mix. Via MiXCR, TCRdb re-called the 5' RACE reads, giving one row per CDR3 protein. The table includes roughly 1,500,000 distinct CDR3 sequences, 42% detected once. Donors were healthy Caucasian individuals from Russia aged roughly 6 to 100. The authors isolated at least 7 million PBMCs per sample. This specimen comes from a study of blood T cells in healthy people across ages. Turning to the study itself: Using template switching, researchers captured about one barcoded beta molecule for each two T cells.

Study-wide results and limits: Total diversity from one million sequenced T cells was likely underestimated.

CDR3 size: 13 residues. Trimming cost V 5 bases and J 1 base, with 8 bases left between them. CDR1 SGHAT and CDR2 FQNNGV come from the germline V gene. The sequence derives from a woman in her late teens or twenties in good health. V and J are TRBV11-2 and TRBJ1-1; D remains unclear. The sample comprised blood. CDR3 DNA sequence: TGTGCCAGCAGCATAACAGAGAACACTGAAGCTTTCTTT. Translated: CASSITENTEAFF.